Below, 20 T cell receptor beta chains from the same sample are listed, as sequenced in a study of blood T cell repertoires in COVID-19. Repertoires were generated with immunoSEQ multiplex PCR, while TCRdb's copy carries only in-frame clones and drops some. Of some 260,000 clones in the sample, 80% to 90% are singletons; the top ten hold approximately 1.3%. Sequencing used peripheral blood. The receptors were sampled from an elderly man with acute or convalescent COVID-19.

Comments on this clone: In the same sample, other DNA sequences code for this CDR3. The chain is built from TRBV10-2 and TRBJ1-1; a possible D gene is TRBD1 (5 bases). The germline V gene encodes CDR1 WSHSY and CDR2 SAAADI. Deletions cut 7 bases from V and 5 bases from J, with 8 bases between. The CDR3 is 11 residues long. The CDR3 DNA reads TGCGCCAGCACAGGGAATACTGAAGCTTTCTTT. Encoded protein: CASTGNTEAFF.

The V and J genes are TRBV6-5 and TRBJ2-1, with D possibly TRBD1 on 5 matching bases. V lost 6 bases to trimming and J lost 7 bases, with 19 bases between them. Germline V CDR1 and CDR2: MNHEY, SVGAGI. This CDR3 spans 15 amino acids. The CDR3 DNA reads as TGTGCCAGCAGCCCCGACAGCCTCTCAGGGAATGAGCAGTTCTTC. Translated: CASSPDSLSGNEQFF.

The rearrangement joins TRBV18 to TRBJ2-1; 11 nucleotides align to TRBD1. Germline V gives CDR1 KGHSH, CDR2 LQKENI. The CDR3 has 16 amino acids. The J segment lost 8 bases and the V segment lost 0 bases, leaving 6 bases of the junction unmatched. The CDR3 region is CASSPPGQGVGDEQFF. CDR3 DNA: TGTGCCAGCTCACCACCGGGACAGGGGGTAGGCGATGAGCAGTTCTTC.

The CDR3, as DNA: TGTGCCAGCAGTTTAGTGGGGGGGGCAGATACGCAGTATTTT. Amino acids: CASSLVGGADTQYF. This chain links TRBV28 with TRBJ2-3, with TRBD2 identical over 7 bases. Germline V gene lookup returns CDR1 MDHEN and CDR2 SYDVKM. Unmatched junction bases numbered 3, after V lost 2 bases and J lost 4 bases. The CDR3 consists of 14 residues.

The V and J genes are TRBV11-3 and TRBJ1-3; D possibly corresponds to TRBD1 (5 bases). The CDR3 runs to 13 residues. V lost 3 bases and J 4 bases, leaving 7 bases between the germline ends. From germline, CDR1 is SGHNT and CDR2 YENEEA. DNA for the CDR3: TGTGCCAGCAGCTTGAACAGGGGAAACACCATATATTTT. It encodes CASSLNRGNTIYF.

The gene calls are TRBV18 and TRBJ2-5; 11 nucleotides agree with TRBD1. The CDR3 runs to 14 residues. V gave up 3 bases and J gave up 7 bases; unmatched junction bases: 4. The germline CDR1 and CDR2 sequences are KGHSH and LQKENI. This CDR3 is CASSPSGTGGTQYF. In DNA, the CDR3 is TGTGCCAGCTCACCCTCCGGGACAGGGGGGACCCAGTACTTC. Full variable domain (missing parts from reference TRBV18 and TRBJ2-5): NAGVMQNPRHLVRRRGQEARLRCSPMKGHSHVYWYRQLPEEGLKFMVYLQKENIIDESGMPKERFSAEFPKEGPSILRIQQVVRGDSAAYFCASSPSGTGGTQYFGPGTRLLVL.

The chain joins TRBV5-6 to TRBJ2-7; D perhaps matches TRBD2 (6 bases). The CDR3 sequence is 15 residues long. The germline V gene has CDR1 SGHDT and CDR2 YYEEEE. Trimming stripped 1 base from V and 7 bases from J, with 18 bases between. In DNA form, the CDR3 reads TGTGCCAGCAGCTTGATGGAGTTCGGGGGTTGGGAGCAGTACTTC. It encodes CASSLMEFGGWEQYF.

This sequence joins TRBV7-9 and TRBJ1-5; tentative D call: TRBD1 (6 bases). This CDR3 region has 15 residues. V shed 5 bases and J shed 0 bases, with 11 bases lying between them. Per germline, CDR1 SEHNR and CDR2 FQNEAQ (reference sequence). Here the CDR3 reads CASSPQGYSNQPQHF. CDR3 sequence (DNA): TGTGCCAGCAGCCCACAGGGTTATAGCAATCAGCCCCAGCATTTT.

The chain has TRBV18 and TRBJ1-1; 8 nucleotides match TRBD1. Germline CDR1 reads KGHSH; CDR2 reads LQKENI. This CDR3 has 13 amino acids. The ends lost 4 bases at V and 5 bases at J; junction bases unmatched: 3. The CDR3: CASSRRDRTEAFF. In DNA, the CDR3 is TGTGCCAGCTCACGCAGGGACAGGACTGAAGCTTTCTTT.

The V call is TRBV3-1 (or the pseudogene TRBV3-2), the J call TRBJ1-2, with D possibly TRBD1 on 6 matching bases. The ends were cut back, 4 bases at V and 6 bases at J, with 15 bases in the middle. Germline CDR1 reads LGHDT; CDR2 reads YNNKEL (reference sequence). This CDR3 is 14 amino acids long. The CDR3 DNA sequence: TGTGCCAGCAGCCTTCCGGGACACCTGGATGGCTACACCTTC. This codes for CASSLPGHLDGYTF.

The chain joins TRBV28 to TRBJ2-7, with D maybe TRBD2 (7 bases). Germline V gene sequence: CDR1 MDHEN, CDR2 SYDVKM. With 6 bases removed from V and 2 bases from J, the gap between germline ends came to 14 bases. The CDR3 has 14 residues. This CDR3 reads CASRGGGSPYEQYF. The CDR3 DNA is TGTGCCAGCAGAGGGGGGGGCAGCCCCTACGAGCAGTACTTC.

The chain carries TRBV4-2 and TRBJ1-4; tentative D call: TRBD1 (6 bases). Germline CDR1 and CDR2: LGHNA and YNFKEQ. The length of the CDR3 is 16 residues. Trimming shortened V by 0 bases and J by 5 bases, and 13 bases separated the two germline ends. This chain's CDR3 is CASSQDWTAGNEKLFF. The CDR3, as DNA: TGTGCCAGCAGCCAAGATTGGACAGCAGGGAATGAAAAACTGTTTTTT.

This sequence joins TRBV7-8 and TRBJ1-2, with TRBD1 identical over 7 bases. The CDR3 extends over 15 amino acids. The ends lost 2 bases at V and 4 bases at J; junction bases unmatched: 7. CDR1 is SGHVS, CDR2 FQNEAQ, per germline. The DNA of the CDR3 is TGTGCCAGCAGCTTAACTGACAGGGCGGGCTATGGCTACACCTTC. As protein: CASSLTDRAGYGYTF.

This chain connects TRBV4-1 to TRBJ2-7, with D possibly matching TRBD2 (5 bases). There are 15 residues in the CDR3. Germline V gives CDR1 MGHRA, CDR2 YSYEKL. Trimming pared 1 base from V and 4 bases from J, leaving 14 bases between. CDR3 in amino acids: CASSQGHGVGYEQYF. The CDR3 DNA reads TGCGCCAGCAGCCAAGGTCACGGGGTTGGGTACGAGCAGTACTTC.

The chain links TRBV3-1 (or the pseudogene TRBV3-2) to TRBJ1-6; D is undetermined. Per the germline V gene, CDR1 is LGHDT and CDR2 is YNNKEL (reference sequence). This CDR3 spans 14 amino acids. Trimming stripped 3 bases from V and 5 bases from J, with 8 bases between. CDR3 sequence: CASSQTLNNSPLHF. In DNA form, the CDR3 reads TGTGCCAGCAGCCAGACACTCAATAATTCACCCCTCCACTTT.

The table lists this clone with a count of one. Other DNA sequences from this sample encode an identical CDR3 as well. The chain couples TRBV5-1 to TRBJ1-4; D perhaps matches TRBD1 (5 bases). This CDR3 has 14 residues. Germline V gives CDR1 SGHRS, CDR2 YFSETQ. The ends were cut back, 0 bases at V and 8 bases at J, with 11 bases in the middle. The CDR3 spells CASSLGRVNEKLFF. The CDR3 DNA sequence: TGCGCCAGCAGCTTGGGCAGGGTCAACGAAAAACTGTTTTTT.

The rearrangement links TRBV7-6 to TRBJ2-1; a weak D match, TRBD1 (5 bases). V was shortened by 4 bases and J by 4 bases, with 14 bases between the two germline ends. Germline CDR1 reads SGHVS; CDR2 reads FNYEAQ. CDR3 length: 15 residues. CDR3 DNA sequence: TGTGCCAGCAGCTCGCAGGGAATTGATTACAATGAGCAGTTCTTC. Amino acids: CASSSQGIDYNEQFF.

The chain links TRBV28 to TRBJ1-4; D unclear. Germline V lookup: CDR1 MDHEN, CDR2 SYDVKM. V lost 2 bases and J 10 bases, leaving 5 bases between the germline ends. The CDR3 is made up of 11 amino acids. DNA for the CDR3: TGTGCCAGCAGTTTAGGGCGAAAACTGTTTTTT. Translation: CASSLGRKLFF.

This clone was detected only a few times. The chain combines TRBV15 with TRBJ1-2; 9 positions match TRBD1. CDR3 length: 15 residues. Germline CDR1 reads LNHNV; CDR2 reads YYDKDF (reference sequence). V was pared by 2 bases and J by 5 bases, with 6 bases of the junction left unmatched. CDR3 nucleotide sequence: TGTGCCACCAGCAGACGGACAGGGGATCTGTATGGCTACACCTTC. As protein: CATSRRTGDLYGYTF.

The V gene is TRBV13, the J gene TRBJ2-3, with D maybe TRBD2 (5 bases). This CDR3 is built from 17 residues. V was clipped by 4 bases and J by 4 bases, with 21 bases between them. The germline CDR1 and CDR2 sequences are PRHDT and FYEKMQ (reference sequence). The CDR3 protein is CASSSSPFDHSADTQYF. The DNA of the CDR3 is TGTGCCAGCAGCTCTAGCCCATTCGATCACAGCGCAGATACGCAGTATTTT.